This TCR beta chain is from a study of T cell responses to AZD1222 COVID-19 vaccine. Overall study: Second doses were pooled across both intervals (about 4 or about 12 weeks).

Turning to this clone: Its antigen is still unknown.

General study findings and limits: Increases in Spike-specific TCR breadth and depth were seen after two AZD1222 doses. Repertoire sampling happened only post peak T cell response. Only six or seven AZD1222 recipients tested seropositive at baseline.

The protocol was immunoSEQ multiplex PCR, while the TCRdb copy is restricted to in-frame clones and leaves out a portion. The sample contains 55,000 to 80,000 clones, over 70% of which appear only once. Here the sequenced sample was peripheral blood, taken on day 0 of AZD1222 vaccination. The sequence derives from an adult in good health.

The CDR3 sequence: CASSLSDRDYEQYF. Here the CDR3 DNA reads TGTGCCAGCAGTTTGTCCGACAGGGACTACGAGCAGTACTTC. The J gene is TRBJ2-7, the V gene TRBV28; 7 bases are shared with TRBD1. CDR1 is MDHEN and CDR2 is SYDVKM in the germline V gene. The CDR3 is 14 residues long. V shed 3 bases, J shed 3 bases, and the junction held 5 bases outside the gene matches.